The source of this TCR beta chain is a study of blood T cell repertoires in COVID-19. Study-wide context: Collection of acute and convalescent COVID-19 samples took place in the United States, Italy and Spain.

In the original workflow: Amplified reference gene primers provided the basis for estimating nucleated cell counts. Method: immunoSEQ multiplex PCR; TCRdb's copy keeps in-frame clones and lacks some. That table gives V, J and clone size, and the DNA gave D and trimming. Among approximately 190,000 clones, around four fifths were seen once, and the ten largest hold 6% to 8%. Germline assignment: CDR1 LGHDT and CDR2 YNNKEL (reference sequence). The CDR3 has 16 residues. The V and J ends lost 1 base and 9 bases, in that order; junction bases with no gene match: 11. The receptor's source is a human donor with acute or convalescent COVID-19. The donor label of this sample is uncertain. The chain joins TRBV3-1 (or the pseudogene TRBV3-2) to TRBJ2-1; 8 bases map to TRBD2. Source material: peripheral blood. CDR3 coding DNA: TGTGCCAGCAGCCAAGGGACTAGCCTCACAGTTAGTGAGCAGTTCTTC. It is translated as CASSQGTSLTVSEQFF.